A single sample gave rise to the 17 T cell receptor beta chains below, sequenced in a study of blood T cell repertoires in COVID-19. Sequenced by immunoSEQ multiplex PCR; TCRdb stores in-frame clones only, minus some. In the table there are 200,000 to 250,000 clones, approximately 90% of which are singletons. The sample was peripheral blood. The receptors stem from a man aged 25-40 years with acute or convalescent COVID-19.

This chain links TRBV6-4 with TRBJ2-1, with 10 bases matching TRBD2. V was pared by 5 bases and J by 13 bases, with 8 bases of the junction left unmatched. The germline CDR1 and CDR2 sequences are MRHNA and SNTAGT. The CDR3 has 13 amino acids. Here the CDR3 reads CASSLVAGGLQFF. CDR3 nucleotides: TGTGCCAGCAGTCTCGTAGCGGGGGGCCTACAGTTCTTC.

The genes are TRBV7-9 and TRBJ2-1; TRBD2 matches 12 bases. V was pared by 5 bases and J by 8 bases, with 7 bases of the junction left unmatched. This CDR3 contains 15 residues. CDR1 is SEHNR, CDR2 FQNEAQ, per germline (reference sequence). The CDR3: CASSPLAGGVHEQFF. The DNA of the CDR3 is TGTGCCAGCAGCCCTCTAGCGGGAGGGGTCCATGAGCAGTTCTTC.

V usage is TRBV7-9 and J usage is TRBJ2-2; TRBD1 aligns across 8 bases. The germline CDR1 and CDR2 sequences are SEHNR and FQNEAQ (reference sequence). The CDR3 runs to 19 residues. The junction had 16 bases not matched to a gene; V was cut back by 3 bases and J by 4 bases. The CDR3 bases are TGTGCCAGCAGCTTGAATTGGGACAGGAGAACTTCCACCACCGGGGAGCTGTTTTTT. Its translation: CASSLNWDRRTSTTGELFF.

This chain joins TRBV10-3 and TRBJ2-7, with D perhaps TRBD1 (5 bases). V was trimmed by 4 bases and J by 5 bases, leaving 12 bases between them. CDR1 is ENHRY, CDR2 SYGVKD, per germline. The CDR3 contains 13 residues. Here the CDR3 DNA reads TGTGCCATCAGTGCAACAGGAAAAGACGAGCAGTACTTC. Its protein is CAISATGKDEQYF.

The genes are TRBV7-3 and TRBJ2-7, with D perhaps TRBD1 (6 bases). Germline V CDR1 and CDR2: SGHTA, FQGTGA. The ends were cut back, 4 bases at V and 9 bases at J, with 13 bases in the middle. CDR3 length: 12 amino acids. The CDR3 here is CASSSGQNVQYF. The CDR3 DNA follows: TGTGCCAGCAGCTCAGGACAGAATGTGCAGTACTTC.

The chain is built from TRBV2 and TRBJ1-1; TRBD1 aligns across 7 bases. The V and J ends lost 5 bases and 0 bases, in that order; junction bases with no gene match: 9. CDR1 and CDR2 from the germline V gene are SNHLY and FYNNEI. The CDR3 has 16 amino acids. CDR3 amino acids: CASSRERQGLNTEAFF. The CDR3 DNA sequence: TGTGCCAGCAGTAGAGAGAGACAGGGTTTGAACACTGAAGCTTTCTTT.

There are a few counts of this clone. The rearrangement links TRBV27 to TRBJ1-6; 8 positions match TRBD1. Trimming at V came to 8 bases and at J to 14 bases, leaving 14 bases not matched to a gene. CDR1 and CDR2 (germline): MNHEY, SMNVEV (reference sequence). CDR3 length: 14 residues. The CDR3 region has the DNA TGTGCCAGCGGCAGGACAGGGCGAATATGGGCCCTCCACTTT. Protein sequence: CASGRTGRIWALHF.

The CDR3 DNA reads TGTGCCAGCAGCCGCGAGACAGAGAACACTGAAGCTTTCTTT. It is translated as CASSRETENTEAFF. This chain uses TRBV3-1 (or the pseudogene TRBV3-2) with TRBJ1-1, with a tentative D call TRBD1 (5 bases). From germline, CDR1 is LGHDT and CDR2 YNNKEL (reference sequence). This CDR3 spans 14 amino acids. V shed 4 bases and J shed 1 base, with 10 bases lying between them.

The rearrangement uses TRBV5-1 and TRBJ1-2; TRBD1 is a possible D gene (6 bases). Trimming took off 4 bases at V and 4 bases at J, with 14 bases between the two ends. This CDR3 is 14 amino acids long. Germline-derived CDR1 and CDR2 are SGHRS and YFSETQ. The CDR3, as DNA: TGCGCCAGCAGCCCTCGGGACACGACCTATGGCTACACCTTC. Encoded protein: CASSPRDTTYGYTF.

This clone was seen a single time. V is TRBV28 and J is TRBJ1-1; a possible D gene is TRBD1 (5 bases). The CDR3 has 13 residues. V was trimmed by 2 bases and J by 9 bases, leaving 13 bases between them. The germline V gene has CDR1 MDHEN and CDR2 SYDVKM. CDR3: CASSLDSGLKAFF. DNA for the CDR3: TGTGCCAGCAGTTTAGACTCAGGGTTAAAAGCTTTCTTT.

The chain recombines TRBV6-1 with TRBJ1-1, with D possibly TRBD1 on 6 matching bases. Trimming took off 1 base at V and 7 bases at J, with 13 bases between the two ends. The CDR3 covers 14 residues. Germline values: CDR1 MNHNS, CDR2 SASEGT. The CDR3 loop reads CASSEGQGWGEAFF. The CDR3, as DNA: TGTGCCAGCAGTGAAGGGCAGGGGTGGGGTGAAGCTTTCTTT.

This chain links TRBV15 with TRBJ1-3; the D gene is possibly TRBD1 (6 bases). The CDR3 is 16 residues long. Trimming removed 1 base from V and 4 bases from J, with 14 bases in between. Germline lookup yields CDR1 LNHNV and CDR2 YYDKDF (reference sequence). This CDR3 is CATSRAGGGEGNTIYF. The DNA for the CDR3 is TGTGCCACCAGCAGAGCGGGGGGGGGCGAAGGAAACACCATATATTTT.

This rearrangement joins TRBV2 to TRBJ2-7; TRBD1 is a possible D gene (7 bases). The V end was cut by 6 bases, the J end by 6 bases, with 15 bases between. The CDR3 is 13 amino acids. Germline lookup yields CDR1 SNHLY and CDR2 FYNNEI. CDR3 sequence reads: CASRGGQIGEQYF. The DNA of the CDR3 is TGTGCCAGCAGGGGGGGACAGATCGGCGAGCAGTACTTC.

This chain links TRBV6-5 with TRBJ1-4; D may be TRBD1 (5 bases). Germline V lookup: CDR1 MNHEY, CDR2 SVGAGI. This CDR3 spans 15 amino acids. Between the trimmed V and J ends, which lost 2 bases and 11 bases, there was a span of 18 bases. Here the CDR3 reads CASSYVSGDLMKLFF. CDR3 coding DNA: TGTGCCAGCAGTTACGTGTCGGGGGACCTGATGAAACTGTTTTTT.

The chain is built from TRBV6-6 and TRBJ1-3; no clear D gene. V lost 6 bases to trimming and J lost 0 bases, with 12 bases between them. The CDR3 is 15 amino acids. Germline V lookup: CDR1 MNHNY, CDR2 SVGAGI (reference sequence). Here the CDR3 reads CASSMPRSSGNTIYF. The CDR3 nucleotides are TGTGCCAGCAGCATGCCCAGAAGCTCTGGAAACACCATATATTTT.

The chain employs TRBV19 and TRBJ1-5, with 7 bases that match TRBD1. CDR1 is LNHDA, CDR2 SQIVND, per germline (reference sequence). CDR3 length equals 15 residues. V lost 3 bases and J lost 5; bases outside the gene matches: 7. This chain's CDR3 is CASSMTGKEDQPQHF. The CDR3 region has the DNA TGTGCCAGTAGTATGACAGGGAAAGAAGATCAGCCCCAGCATTTT.

The V gene is TRBV6-5, the J gene TRBJ2-7; TRBD2 is a possible D gene (6 bases). Germline V gene lookup returns CDR1 MNHEY and CDR2 SVGAGI. This CDR3 has 13 amino acids. The ends were cut back, 9 bases at V and 0 bases at J, with 12 bases in the middle. The CDR3 nucleotides are TGTGCCAGTATGTACGGGAGCTCCTACGAGCAGTACTTC. Its translation: CASMYGSSYEQYF.